The 20 T cell receptor beta chains presented below share a single source sample, sequenced in a study of PD-1 blockade in classical Hodgkin lymphoma. TCRdb's table, derived via immunoSEQ multiplex PCR, lists solely in-frame clones and lacks some. The sample holds 50,000 or so clones, 65% to 80% seen once. Time point defined: cycle 4 day 1 (C4D1), after more than five weeks of nivolumab. All trial patients relapsed after autologous stem cell transplantation. This specimen consisted of peripheral blood mononuclear cells (PBMCs), obtained before the fourth cycle of nivolumab. The receptors shown here come from a human donor with classical Hodgkin lymphoma.

The chain recombines TRBV15 with TRBJ1-4, with D possibly TRBD1 on 5 matching bases. The CDR3 has 16 amino acids. V dropped 1 base and J dropped 0 bases, with 9 bases sitting between them. The germline V gene encodes CDR1 LNHNV and CDR2 YYDKDF (reference sequence). For the CDR3, the DNA is TGTGCCACCAGCAGAGGGGACTTAGCAACTAATGAAAAACTGTTTTTT. This translates into CATSRGDLATNEKLFF.

The chain has TRBV27 and TRBJ1-5; D not certain. Trimming cost V 4 bases and J 0 bases, with 16 bases left between them. The CDR3 is 17 residues long. Germline CDR1 is MNHEY and CDR2 is SMNVEV (reference sequence). The CDR3 DNA reads TGTGCCAGCAGTTATACCCTCGGAGGCGTTAGCAATCAGCCCCAGCATTTT. It specifies CASSYTLGGVSNQPQHF.

The chain has TRBV27 and TRBJ2-4, with D possibly being TRBD1 (5 bases). CDR1 and CDR2 from the germline V gene are MNHEY and SMNVEV (reference sequence). CDR3 length: 14 residues. Trimming cost V 5 bases and J 1 base, with 9 bases left between them. CDR3 protein: CASSKNRAKNIQYF. The CDR3 nucleotides read TGTGCCAGCAGTAAGAACAGGGCCAAAAACATTCAGTACTTC.

The gene calls are TRBV5-6 and TRBJ2-1; no firm D call. This CDR3 has 13 amino acids. Deletions cut 4 bases from V and 5 bases from J, with 10 bases between. Per the germline V gene, CDR1 is SGHDT and CDR2 is YYEEEE. The CDR3 sequence is CASSPISNNEQFF. For the CDR3, the DNA is TGTGCCAGCAGCCCTATTTCTAACAATGAGCAGTTCTTC.

This chain uses TRBV29-1 with TRBJ2-7; D not resolved. V was pared by 6 bases and J by 0 bases, with 15 bases between. Germline V gene lookup returns CDR1 SQVTM and CDR2 ANQGSEA. The CDR3 sequence is 14 residues long. The CDR3 DNA reads TGCAGCGTATACGACCCGGCGAACTCCTACGAGCAGTACTTC. Protein: CSVYDPANSYEQYF.

This clone was seen only a few times. The V gene is TRBV10-2, the J gene TRBJ2-2; 9 nucleotides agree with TRBD2. The CDR3 spans 15 residues. CDR1 WSHSY and CDR2 SAAADI come from the germline V gene. V shed 10 bases and J 0 bases; nucleotides not matched to a gene: 6. DNA of the CDR3: TGCGCCACCCTCCTAGCGGGACCGAACACCGGGGAGCTGTTTTTT. It is translated as CATLLAGPNTGELFF.

V and J are TRBV2 and TRBJ1-2; weak D call: TRBD1 (6 bases). This CDR3 has 12 residues. Germline lookup yields CDR1 SNHLY and CDR2 FYNNEI. V shed 6 bases and J shed 5 bases, with 10 bases lying between them. Written as DNA, the CDR3 is TGTGCCAGCAGGGGGGCGGGGTATGGCTACACCTTC. Encoded protein: CASRGAGYGYTF.

The J gene is TRBJ1-5, the V gene TRBV6-5; TRBD1 agrees at 8 bases. This CDR3 has 15 residues. Germline V CDR1 and CDR2: MNHEY, SVGAGI. V dropped 6 bases and J dropped 4; count of bases not matched to a gene: 8. Written as DNA, the CDR3 is TGTGCCAGCAGCCGGACAGGGCCTACAAATCAGCCCCAGCATTTT. The encoded protein is CASSRTGPTNQPQHF.

The chain uses TRBV15 and TRBJ1-2; D is uncertain. Germline V gene sequence: CDR1 LNHNV, CDR2 YYDKDF (reference sequence). This CDR3 has 14 amino acids. Trimming stripped 0 bases from V and 7 bases from J, with 12 bases between. The CDR3 reads CATSRDRVVSGYTF. In nucleotides, the CDR3 is TGTGCCACCAGCAGAGACCGAGTAGTTTCTGGCTACACCTTC.

The chain links TRBV21-1 to TRBJ1-5. TRBV21-1 is labeled a pseudogene. This CDR3 spans 18 amino acids. The CDR3 reads CASSKKNRLEDSNQPQHF. CDR3 in DNA: TGTGCCAGCAGCAAAAAAAACAGGTTGGAGGATAGCAATCAGCCCCAGCATTTT.

The gene calls are TRBV5-1 and TRBJ2-7, with a weak D call TRBD1 (5 bases). The germline gives CDR1 SGHRS, CDR2 YFSETQ. Trimming cost V 4 bases and J 4 bases, with 15 bases left between them. The CDR3 has 14 amino acids. Written as DNA, the CDR3 is TGCGCCAGCAGCCAAGGCCCAGGGTTTTACGAGCAGTACTTC. Its translation is CASSQGPGFYEQYF.

The chain recombines TRBV29-1 with TRBJ2-1, with TRBD2 matching over 12 bases. J lost 9 bases, V lost 2 bases, and 8 bases had no gene match. CDR3 length: 15 residues. CDR1 SQVTM and CDR2 ANQGSEA come from the germline V gene. The CDR3 region is CSVERRLAGGGEQFF. The CDR3 DNA follows: TGCAGCGTTGAAAGAAGGCTAGCGGGAGGGGGTGAGCAGTTCTTC.

This chain joins TRBV30 and TRBJ2-5, with D perhaps given as TRBD1 or TRBD2 (5 bases each). The CDR3 is made up of 14 amino acids. The ends were cut back, 2 bases at V and 1 base at J, with 11 bases in the middle. Germline V gene data show CDR1 as GTSNPN and CDR2 as SVGIG (reference sequence). In DNA, the CDR3 is TGTGCCTGGAGTCTGGGACCGCTCCAAGAGACCCAGTACTTC. Its translation is CAWSLGPLQETQYF.

This clone was observed many times. The chain has TRBV5-6 and TRBJ2-7, with D possibly being TRBD1 or TRBD2 (5 bases each). CDR1 is SGHDT, CDR2 YYEEEE, per germline. The germline V and J ends were trimmed by 0 bases and 4 bases, with 14 bases remaining between them. The CDR3 is 15 residues long. The CDR3 region is CASSLVTGASYEQYF. DNA for the CDR3: TGTGCCAGCAGCTTGGTCACCGGGGCCTCTTACGAGCAGTACTTC.

The chain couples TRBV7-2 to TRBJ2-7; 13 bases are shared with TRBD2. Germline trimming cut 0 bases from V and 3 bases from J; bases unmatched to any gene: 20. This CDR3 is built from 22 residues. Germline V gene data show CDR1 as SGHTA and CDR2 as FQGNSA. The CDR3: CASSLAWGQTGLAGKVYYEQYF. The DNA for the CDR3 is TGTGCCAGCAGCTTAGCGTGGGGACAGACGGGACTAGCGGGAAAGGTTTACTACGAGCAGTACTTC.

The J gene is TRBJ1-6, the V gene TRBV27; D is unclear. V was pared by 0 bases and J by 6 bases, with 3 bases between. Germline-derived CDR1 and CDR2 are MNHEY and SMNVEV (reference sequence). The CDR3 runs 13 residues. The DNA for the CDR3 is TGTGCCAGCAGTTTATCGGGTAATTCACCCCTCCACTTT. This translates into CASSLSGNSPLHF.

V gene TRBV7-2 combines with J gene TRBJ2-5; 8 nucleotides line up with TRBD1. This CDR3 spans 11 amino acids. CDR1 is SGHTA, CDR2 FQGNSA, per germline. The junction had 2 bases not matched to a gene; V was cut back by 1 base and J by 13 bases. CDR3 sequence reads: CASSLGQGLYF. As DNA, the CDR3 is TGTGCCAGCAGCTTAGGACAGGGGCTGTACTTC.

The CDR3 region is CASSFTGGAGNTIYF. In DNA, the CDR3 is TGCGCCAGCAGCTTTACAGGGGGAGCCGGAAACACCATATATTTT. The chain carries TRBV5-1 and TRBJ1-3; 8 bases align to TRBD1. With 2 bases clipped from V and 4 bases from J, the junction kept 5 bases outside the gene matches. Germline CDR1 and CDR2: SGHRS and YFSETQ. The CDR3 covers 15 residues.

The V call is TRBV18, the J call TRBJ2-7; unclear D gene. CDR1 and CDR2 from the germline V gene are KGHSH and LQKENI. This CDR3 comprises 11 residues. Trimming took 3 bases from V and 6 from J, leaving 6 bases between them. The CDR3 sequence is CASSPDSEQYF. CDR3 nucleotide sequence: TGTGCCAGCTCACCTGATAGCGAGCAGTACTTC.

The chain joins TRBV7-2 to TRBJ2-7; TRBD2 might be the D (6 bases). With 5 bases removed from V and 0 bases from J, the gap between germline ends came to 11 bases. The germline V gene encodes CDR1 SGHTA and CDR2 FQGNSA. The CDR3 has 14 amino acids. The CDR3 nucleotides are TGTGCCAGCAGCCCGCAGCGGGCCTCCTACGAGCAGTACTTC. Translating gives CASSPQRASYEQYF.